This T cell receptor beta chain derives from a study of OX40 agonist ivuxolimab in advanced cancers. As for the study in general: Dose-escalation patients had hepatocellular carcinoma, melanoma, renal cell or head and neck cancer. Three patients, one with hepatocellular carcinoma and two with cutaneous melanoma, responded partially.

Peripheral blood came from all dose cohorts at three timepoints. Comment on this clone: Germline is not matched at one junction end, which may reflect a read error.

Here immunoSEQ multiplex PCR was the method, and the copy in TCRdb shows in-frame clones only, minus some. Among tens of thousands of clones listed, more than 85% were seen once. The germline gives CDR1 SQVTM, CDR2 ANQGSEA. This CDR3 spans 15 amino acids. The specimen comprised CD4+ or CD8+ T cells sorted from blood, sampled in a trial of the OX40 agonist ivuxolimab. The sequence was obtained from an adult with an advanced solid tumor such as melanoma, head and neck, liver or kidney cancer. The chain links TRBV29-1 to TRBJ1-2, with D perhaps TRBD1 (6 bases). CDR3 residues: CSVFSWGPSNDGYTF. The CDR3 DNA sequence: TGCAGCGTTTTCTCCTGGGGGCCCTCTAACGATGGCTACACCTTC.